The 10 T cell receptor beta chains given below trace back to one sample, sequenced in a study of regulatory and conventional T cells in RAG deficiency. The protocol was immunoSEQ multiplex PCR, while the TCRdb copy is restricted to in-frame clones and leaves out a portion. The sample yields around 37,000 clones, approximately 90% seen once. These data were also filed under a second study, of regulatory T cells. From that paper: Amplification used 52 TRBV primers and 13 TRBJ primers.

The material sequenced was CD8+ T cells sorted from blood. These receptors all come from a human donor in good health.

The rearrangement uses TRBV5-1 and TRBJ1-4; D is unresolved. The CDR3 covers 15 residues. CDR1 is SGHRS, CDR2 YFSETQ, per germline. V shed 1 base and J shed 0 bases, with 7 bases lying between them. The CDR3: CASSLNVATNEKLFF. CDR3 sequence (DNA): TGCGCCAGCAGCTTGAATGTGGCAACTAATGAAAAACTGTTTTTT.

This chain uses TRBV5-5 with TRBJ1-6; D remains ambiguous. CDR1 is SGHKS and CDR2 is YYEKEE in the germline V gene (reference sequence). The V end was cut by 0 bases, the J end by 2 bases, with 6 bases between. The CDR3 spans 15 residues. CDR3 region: CASSLGRTYNSPLHF. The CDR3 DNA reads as TGTGCCAGCAGCTTGGGTAGGACCTATAATTCACCCCTCCACTTT.

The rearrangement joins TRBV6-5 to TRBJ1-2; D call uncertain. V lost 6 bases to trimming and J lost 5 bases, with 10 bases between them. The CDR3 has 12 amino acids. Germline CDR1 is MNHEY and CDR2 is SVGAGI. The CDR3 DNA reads TGTGCCAGCAGACAGCCACCTTATGGCTACACCTTC. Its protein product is CASRQPPYGYTF.

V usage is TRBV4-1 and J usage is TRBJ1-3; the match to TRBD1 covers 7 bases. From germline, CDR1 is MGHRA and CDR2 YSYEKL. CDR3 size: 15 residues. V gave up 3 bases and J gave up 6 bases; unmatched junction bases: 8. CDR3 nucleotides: TGCGCCAGCAGCCACCCGGGACAGTCTTTAAACACCATATATTTT. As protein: CASSHPGQSLNTIYF.

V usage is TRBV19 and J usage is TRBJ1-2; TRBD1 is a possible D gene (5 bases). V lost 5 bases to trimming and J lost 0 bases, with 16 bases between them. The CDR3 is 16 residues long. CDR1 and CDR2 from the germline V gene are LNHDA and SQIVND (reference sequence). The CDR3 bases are TGTGCCAGTAGTCACGCGGACGGACAAGCTAACTATGGCTACACCTTC. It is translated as CASSHADGQANYGYTF.

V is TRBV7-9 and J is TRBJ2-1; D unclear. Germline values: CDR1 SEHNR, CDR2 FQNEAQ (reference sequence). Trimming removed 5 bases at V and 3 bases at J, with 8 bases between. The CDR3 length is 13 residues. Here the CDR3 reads CASSPEDYNEQFF. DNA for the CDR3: TGTGCCAGCAGCCCCGAAGACTACAATGAGCAGTTCTTC.

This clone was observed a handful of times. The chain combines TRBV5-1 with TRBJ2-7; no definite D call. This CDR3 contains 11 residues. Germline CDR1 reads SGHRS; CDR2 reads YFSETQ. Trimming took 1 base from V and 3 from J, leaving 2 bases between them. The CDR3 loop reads CASSLNYEQYF. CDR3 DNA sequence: TGCGCCAGCAGCTTGAACTACGAGCAGTACTTC.

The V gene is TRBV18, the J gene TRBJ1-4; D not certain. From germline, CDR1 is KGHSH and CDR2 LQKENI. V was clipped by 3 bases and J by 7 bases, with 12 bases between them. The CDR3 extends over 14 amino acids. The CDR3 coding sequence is TGTGCCAGCTCACCGTTGGGGTTTGGTGAAAAACTGTTTTTT. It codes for CASSPLGFGEKLFF.

In DNA, the CDR3 is TGCGCCAGCAGTCAACTAGCGGGAGGGGGCTCCTACAATGAGCAGTTCTTC. Protein sequence: CASSQLAGGGSYNEQFF. The V gene is TRBV5-1, the J gene TRBJ2-1; 13 bases align to TRBD2. Trimming took 5 bases from V and 0 from J; bases not matched to a gene: 5. CDR3 length equals 17 residues. Germline loops: CDR1 SGHRS, CDR2 YFSETQ.

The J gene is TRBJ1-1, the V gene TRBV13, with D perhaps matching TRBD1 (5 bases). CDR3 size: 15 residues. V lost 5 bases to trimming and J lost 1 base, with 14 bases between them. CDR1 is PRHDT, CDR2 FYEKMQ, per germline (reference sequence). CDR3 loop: CASSPRGDGNTEAFF. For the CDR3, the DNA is TGTGCCAGCAGCCCACGGGGGGACGGGAACACTGAAGCTTTCTTT.